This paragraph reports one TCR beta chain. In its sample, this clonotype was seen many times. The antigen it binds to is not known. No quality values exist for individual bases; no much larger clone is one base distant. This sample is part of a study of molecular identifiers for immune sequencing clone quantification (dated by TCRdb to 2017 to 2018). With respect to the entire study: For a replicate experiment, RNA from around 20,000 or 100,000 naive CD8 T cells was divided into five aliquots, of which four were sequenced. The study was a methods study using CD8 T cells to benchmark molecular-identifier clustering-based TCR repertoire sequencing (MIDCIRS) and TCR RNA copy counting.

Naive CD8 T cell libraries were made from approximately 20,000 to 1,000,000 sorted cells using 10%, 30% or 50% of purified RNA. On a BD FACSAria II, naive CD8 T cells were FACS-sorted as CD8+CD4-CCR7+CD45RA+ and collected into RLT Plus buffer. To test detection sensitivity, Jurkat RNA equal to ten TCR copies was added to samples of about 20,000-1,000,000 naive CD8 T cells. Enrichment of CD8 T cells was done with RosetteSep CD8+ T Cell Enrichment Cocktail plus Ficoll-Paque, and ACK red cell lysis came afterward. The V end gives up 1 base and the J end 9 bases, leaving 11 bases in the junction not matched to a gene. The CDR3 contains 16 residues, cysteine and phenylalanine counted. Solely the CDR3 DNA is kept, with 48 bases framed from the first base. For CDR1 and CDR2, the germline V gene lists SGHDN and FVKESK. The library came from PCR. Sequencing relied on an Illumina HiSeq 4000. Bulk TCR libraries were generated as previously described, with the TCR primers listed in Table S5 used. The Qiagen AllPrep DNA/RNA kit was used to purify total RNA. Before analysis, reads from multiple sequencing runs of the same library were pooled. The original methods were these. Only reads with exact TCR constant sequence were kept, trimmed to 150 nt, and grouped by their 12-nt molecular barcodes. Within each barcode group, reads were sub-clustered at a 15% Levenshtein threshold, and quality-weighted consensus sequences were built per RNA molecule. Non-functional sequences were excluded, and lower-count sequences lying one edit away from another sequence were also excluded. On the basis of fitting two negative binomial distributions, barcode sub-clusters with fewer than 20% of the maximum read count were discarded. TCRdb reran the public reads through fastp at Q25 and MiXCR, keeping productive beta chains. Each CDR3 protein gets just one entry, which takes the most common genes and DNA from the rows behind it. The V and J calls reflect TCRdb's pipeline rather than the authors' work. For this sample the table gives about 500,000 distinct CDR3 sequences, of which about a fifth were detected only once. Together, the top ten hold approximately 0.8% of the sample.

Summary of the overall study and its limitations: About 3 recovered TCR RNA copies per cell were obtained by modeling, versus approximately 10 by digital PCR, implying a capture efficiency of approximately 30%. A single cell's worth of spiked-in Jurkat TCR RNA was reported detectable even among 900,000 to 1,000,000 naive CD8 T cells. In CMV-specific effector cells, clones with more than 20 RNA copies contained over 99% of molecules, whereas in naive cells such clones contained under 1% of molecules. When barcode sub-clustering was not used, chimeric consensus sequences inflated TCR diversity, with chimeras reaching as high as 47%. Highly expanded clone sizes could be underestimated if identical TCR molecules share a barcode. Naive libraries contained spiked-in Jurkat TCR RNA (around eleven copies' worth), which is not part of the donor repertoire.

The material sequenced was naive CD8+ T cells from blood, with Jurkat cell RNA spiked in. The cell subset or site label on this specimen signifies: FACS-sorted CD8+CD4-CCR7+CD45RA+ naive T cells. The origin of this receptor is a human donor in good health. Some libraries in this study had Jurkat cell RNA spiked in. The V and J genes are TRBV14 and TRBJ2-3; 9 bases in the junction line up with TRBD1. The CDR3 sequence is CASSQVYGQGPLTQYF. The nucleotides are TGTGCCAGCAGCCAAGTTTACGGACAGGGGCCTTTAACGCAGTATTTT. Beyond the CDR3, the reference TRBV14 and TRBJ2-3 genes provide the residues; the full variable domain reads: EAGVTQFPSHSVIEKGQTVTLRCDPISGHDNLYWYRRVMGKEIKFLLHFVKESKQDESGMPNNRFLAERTGGTYSTLKVQPAELEDSGVYFCASSQVYGQGPLTQYFGPGTRLTVL.